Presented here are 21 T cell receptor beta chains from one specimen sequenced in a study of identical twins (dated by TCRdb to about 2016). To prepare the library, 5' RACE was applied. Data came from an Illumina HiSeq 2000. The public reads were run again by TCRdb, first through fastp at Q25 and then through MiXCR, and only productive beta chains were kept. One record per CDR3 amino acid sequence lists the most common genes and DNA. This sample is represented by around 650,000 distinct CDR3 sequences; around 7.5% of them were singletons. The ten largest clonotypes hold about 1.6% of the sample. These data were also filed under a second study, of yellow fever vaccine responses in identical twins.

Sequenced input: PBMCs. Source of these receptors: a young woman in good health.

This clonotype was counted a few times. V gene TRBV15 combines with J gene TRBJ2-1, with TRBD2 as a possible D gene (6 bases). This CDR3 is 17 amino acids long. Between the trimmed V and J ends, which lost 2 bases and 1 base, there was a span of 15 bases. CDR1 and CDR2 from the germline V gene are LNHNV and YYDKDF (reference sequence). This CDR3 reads CATSRTQGTASYNEQFF. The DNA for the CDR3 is TGTGCCACCAGCAGAACCCAAGGGACTGCATCCTACAATGAGCAGTTCTTC.

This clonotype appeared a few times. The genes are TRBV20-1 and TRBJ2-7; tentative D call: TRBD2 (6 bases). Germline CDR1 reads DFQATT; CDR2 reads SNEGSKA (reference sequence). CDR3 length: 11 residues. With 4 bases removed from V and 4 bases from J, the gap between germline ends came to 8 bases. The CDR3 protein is CSATSGYEQYV. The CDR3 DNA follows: TGCAGTGCTACCAGCGGGTACGAGCAGTACGTC.

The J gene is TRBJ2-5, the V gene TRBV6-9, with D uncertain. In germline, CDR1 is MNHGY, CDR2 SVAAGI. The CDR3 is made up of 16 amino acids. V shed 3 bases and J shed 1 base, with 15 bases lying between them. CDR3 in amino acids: CASSYPGPQLQETQYF. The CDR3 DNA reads TGTGCCAGCAGTTACCCGGGCCCCCAACTCCAAGAGACCCAGTACTTC.

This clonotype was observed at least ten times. CDR3 loop: CATSDVTPGTQYF. The DNA for the CDR3 is TGTGCCACCAGTGATGTTACCCCTGGGACCCAGTACTTC. The chain links TRBV24-1 to TRBJ2-5, with unresolved D. The CDR3 is made up of 13 amino acids. Germline-derived CDR1 and CDR2 are KGHDR and SFDVKD. The ends were cut back, 3 bases at V and 7 bases at J, with 11 bases in the middle.

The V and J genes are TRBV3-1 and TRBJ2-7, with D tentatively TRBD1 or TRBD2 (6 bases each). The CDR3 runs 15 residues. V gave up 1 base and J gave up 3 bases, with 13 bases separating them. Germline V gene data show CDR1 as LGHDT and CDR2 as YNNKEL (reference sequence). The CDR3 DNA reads TGTGCCAGCAGCCAAGTCGGGGGCACACACTACGAGCAGTACTTC. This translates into CASSQVGGTHYEQYF.

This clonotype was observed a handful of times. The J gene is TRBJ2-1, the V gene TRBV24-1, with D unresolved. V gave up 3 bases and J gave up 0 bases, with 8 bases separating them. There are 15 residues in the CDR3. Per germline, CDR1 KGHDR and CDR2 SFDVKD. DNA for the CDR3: TGTGCCACCAGTGATCGGGTGAGCTCCTACAATGAGCAGTTCTTC. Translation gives CATSDRVSSYNEQFF.

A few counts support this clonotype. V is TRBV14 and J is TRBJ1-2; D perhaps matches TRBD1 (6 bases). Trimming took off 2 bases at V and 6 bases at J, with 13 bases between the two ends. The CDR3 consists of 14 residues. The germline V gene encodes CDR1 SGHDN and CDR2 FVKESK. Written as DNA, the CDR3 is TGTGCCAGCAGCCAAACAGGGAGTTGGAATGGCTACACCTTC. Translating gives CASSQTGSWNGYTF.

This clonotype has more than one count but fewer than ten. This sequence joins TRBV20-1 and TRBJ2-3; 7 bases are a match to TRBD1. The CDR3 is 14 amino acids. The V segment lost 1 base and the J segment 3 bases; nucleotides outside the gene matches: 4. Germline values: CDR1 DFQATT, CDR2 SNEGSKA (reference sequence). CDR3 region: CSARVRGQTDTQYF. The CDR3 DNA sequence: TGCAGTGCTAGAGTTAGGGGGCAAACAGATACGCAGTATTTT.

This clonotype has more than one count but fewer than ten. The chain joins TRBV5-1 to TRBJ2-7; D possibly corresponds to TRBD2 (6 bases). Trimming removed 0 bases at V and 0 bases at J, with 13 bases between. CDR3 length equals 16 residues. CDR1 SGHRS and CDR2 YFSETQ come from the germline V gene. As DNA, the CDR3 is TGCGCCAGCAGCTTGGAACCGGGACTCGTCTCCTACGAGCAGTACTTC. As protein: CASSLEPGLVSYEQYF.

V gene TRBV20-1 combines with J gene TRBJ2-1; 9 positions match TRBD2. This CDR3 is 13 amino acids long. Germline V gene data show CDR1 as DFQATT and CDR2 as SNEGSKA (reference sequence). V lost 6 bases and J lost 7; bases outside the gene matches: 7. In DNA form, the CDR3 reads TGCAGTGCCCCCGGGACTAGCCGAAATGAGCAGTTCTTC. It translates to CSAPGTSRNEQFF.

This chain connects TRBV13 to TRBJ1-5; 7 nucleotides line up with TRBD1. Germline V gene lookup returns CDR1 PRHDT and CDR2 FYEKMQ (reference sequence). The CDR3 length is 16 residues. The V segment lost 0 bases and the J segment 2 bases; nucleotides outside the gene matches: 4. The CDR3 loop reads CASSLGLGQGNQPQHF. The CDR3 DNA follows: TGTGCCAGCAGCTTAGGGCTCGGACAGGGCAATCAGCCCCAGCATTTT.

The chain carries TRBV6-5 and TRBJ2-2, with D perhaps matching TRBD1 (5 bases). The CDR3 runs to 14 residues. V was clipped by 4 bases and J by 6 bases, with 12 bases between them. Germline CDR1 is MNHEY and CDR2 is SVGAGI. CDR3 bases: TGTGCCAGCAGTTCCTTCAGGGTCCCCGGGGAGCTGTTTTTT. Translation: CASSSFRVPGELFF.

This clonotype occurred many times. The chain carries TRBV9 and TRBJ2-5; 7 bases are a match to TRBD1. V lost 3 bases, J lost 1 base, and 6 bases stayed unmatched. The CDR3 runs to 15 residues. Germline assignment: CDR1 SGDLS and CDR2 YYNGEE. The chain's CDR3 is CASSERGTVQETQYF. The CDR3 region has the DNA TGTGCCAGCAGCGAAAGGGGGACAGTCCAAGAGACCCAGTACTTC.

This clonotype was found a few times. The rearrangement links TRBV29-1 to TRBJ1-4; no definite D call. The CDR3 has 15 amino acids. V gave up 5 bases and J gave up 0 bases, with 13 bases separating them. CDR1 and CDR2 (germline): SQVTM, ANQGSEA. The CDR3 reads CSVRVDLATNEKLFF. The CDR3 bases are TGCAGCGTTCGGGTCGATCTTGCAACTAATGAAAAACTGTTTTTT.

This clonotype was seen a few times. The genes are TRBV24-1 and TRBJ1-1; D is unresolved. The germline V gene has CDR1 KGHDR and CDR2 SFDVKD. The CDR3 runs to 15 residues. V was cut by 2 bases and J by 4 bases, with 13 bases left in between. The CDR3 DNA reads TGTGCCACCAGTGATTCCACCCCTGACACCACTGAAGCTTTCTTT. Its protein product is CATSDSTPDTTEAFF.

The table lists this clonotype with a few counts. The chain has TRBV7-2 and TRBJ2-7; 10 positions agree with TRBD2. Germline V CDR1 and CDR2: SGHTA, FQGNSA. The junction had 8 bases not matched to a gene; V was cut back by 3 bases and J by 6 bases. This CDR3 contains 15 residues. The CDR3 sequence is CASSFTASGRVEQYF. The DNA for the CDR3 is TGTGCCAGCAGCTTTACGGCTAGCGGGAGAGTCGAGCAGTACTTC.

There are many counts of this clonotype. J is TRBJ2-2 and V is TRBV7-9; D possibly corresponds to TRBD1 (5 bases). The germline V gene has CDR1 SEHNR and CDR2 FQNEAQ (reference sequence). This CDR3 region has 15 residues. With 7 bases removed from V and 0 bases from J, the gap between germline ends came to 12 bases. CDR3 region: CASTSRQTNTGELFF. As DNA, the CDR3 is TGTGCCAGCACCTCGAGACAGACGAACACCGGGGAGCTGTTTTTT.

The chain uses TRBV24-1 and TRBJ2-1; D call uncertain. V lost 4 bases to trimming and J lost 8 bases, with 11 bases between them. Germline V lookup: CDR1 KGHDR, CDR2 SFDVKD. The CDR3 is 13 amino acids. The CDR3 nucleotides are TGTGCCACCAGTGAAAGAGGTTTCCATGAGCAGTTCTTC. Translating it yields CATSERGFHEQFF.

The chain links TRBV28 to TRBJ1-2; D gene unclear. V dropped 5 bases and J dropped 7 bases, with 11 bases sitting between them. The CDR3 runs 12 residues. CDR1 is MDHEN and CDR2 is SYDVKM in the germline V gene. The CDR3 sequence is CASSPPGFGYTF. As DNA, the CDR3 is TGTGCCAGCAGTCCCCCGGGGTTTGGCTACACCTTC.

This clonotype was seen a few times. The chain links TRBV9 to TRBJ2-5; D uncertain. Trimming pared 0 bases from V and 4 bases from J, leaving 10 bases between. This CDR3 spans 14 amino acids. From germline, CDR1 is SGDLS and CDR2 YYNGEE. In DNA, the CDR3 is TGTGCCAGCAGCGTAGGGCAGGAAAGAGAGACCCAGTACTTC. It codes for CASSVGQERETQYF.

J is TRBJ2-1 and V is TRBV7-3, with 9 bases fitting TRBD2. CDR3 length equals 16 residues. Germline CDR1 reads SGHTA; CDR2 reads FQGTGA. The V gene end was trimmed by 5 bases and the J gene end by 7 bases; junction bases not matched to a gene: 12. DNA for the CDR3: TGTGCCAGCAGCCCCTCTTTAGCGGGAGCCCGAAATGAGCAGTTCTTC. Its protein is CASSPSLAGARNEQFF.